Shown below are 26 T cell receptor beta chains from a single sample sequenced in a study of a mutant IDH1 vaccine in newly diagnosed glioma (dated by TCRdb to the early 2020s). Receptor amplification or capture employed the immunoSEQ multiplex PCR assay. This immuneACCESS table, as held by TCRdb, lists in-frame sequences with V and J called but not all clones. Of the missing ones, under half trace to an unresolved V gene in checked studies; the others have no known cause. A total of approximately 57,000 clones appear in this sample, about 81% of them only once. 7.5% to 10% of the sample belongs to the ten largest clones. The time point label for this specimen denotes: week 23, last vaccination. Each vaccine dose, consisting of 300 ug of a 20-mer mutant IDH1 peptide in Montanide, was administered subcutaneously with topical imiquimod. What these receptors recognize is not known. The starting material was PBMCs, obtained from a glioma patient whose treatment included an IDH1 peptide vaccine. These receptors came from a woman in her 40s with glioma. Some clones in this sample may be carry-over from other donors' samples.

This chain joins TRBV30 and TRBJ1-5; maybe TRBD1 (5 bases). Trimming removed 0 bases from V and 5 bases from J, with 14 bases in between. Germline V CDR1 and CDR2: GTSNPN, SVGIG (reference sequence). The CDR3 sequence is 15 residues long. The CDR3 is CAWSVRGSSYQPQHF. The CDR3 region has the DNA TGTGCCTGGAGTGTACGGGGCAGCAGTTATCAGCCCCAGCATTTT.

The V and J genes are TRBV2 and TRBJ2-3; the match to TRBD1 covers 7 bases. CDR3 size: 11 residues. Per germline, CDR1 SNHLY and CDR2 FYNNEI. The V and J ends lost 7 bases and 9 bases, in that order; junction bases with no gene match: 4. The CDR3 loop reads CASTTGATQYF. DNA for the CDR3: TGTGCCAGCACTACAGGGGCCACGCAGTATTTT.

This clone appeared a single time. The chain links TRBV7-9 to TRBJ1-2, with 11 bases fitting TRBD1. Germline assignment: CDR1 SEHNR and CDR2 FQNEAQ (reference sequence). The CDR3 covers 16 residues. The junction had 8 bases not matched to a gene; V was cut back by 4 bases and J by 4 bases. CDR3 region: CASSSLDRGPTYGYTF. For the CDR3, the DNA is TGTGCCAGCAGCTCCCTGGACAGGGGGCCTACCTATGGCTACACCTTC.

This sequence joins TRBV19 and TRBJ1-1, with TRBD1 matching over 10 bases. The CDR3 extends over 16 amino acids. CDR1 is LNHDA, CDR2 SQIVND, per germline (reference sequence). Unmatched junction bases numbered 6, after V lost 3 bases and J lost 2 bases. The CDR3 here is CASSMGTGVANTEAFF. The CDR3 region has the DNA TGTGCCAGTAGTATGGGGACAGGGGTGGCAAACACTGAAGCTTTCTTT.

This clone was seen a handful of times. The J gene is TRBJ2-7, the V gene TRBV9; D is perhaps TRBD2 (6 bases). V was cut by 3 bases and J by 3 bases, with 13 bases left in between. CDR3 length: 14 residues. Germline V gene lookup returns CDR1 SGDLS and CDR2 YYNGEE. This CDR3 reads CASSGSAGGYEQYF. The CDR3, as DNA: TGTGCCAGCAGCGGTAGCGCCGGGGGCTACGAGCAGTACTTC.

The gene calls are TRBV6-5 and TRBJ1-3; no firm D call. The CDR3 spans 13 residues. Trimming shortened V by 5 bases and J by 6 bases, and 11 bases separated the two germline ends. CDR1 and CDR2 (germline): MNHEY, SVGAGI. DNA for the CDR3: TGTGCCAGCAGTCCCACATTACAAAACACCATATATTTT. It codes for CASSPTLQNTIYF.

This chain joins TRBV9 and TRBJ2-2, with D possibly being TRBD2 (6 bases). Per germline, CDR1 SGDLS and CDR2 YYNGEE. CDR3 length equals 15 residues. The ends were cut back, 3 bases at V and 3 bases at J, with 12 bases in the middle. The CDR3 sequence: CASSGGDFYTGELFF. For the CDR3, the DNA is TGTGCCAGCAGCGGAGGGGACTTCTACACCGGGGAGCTGTTTTTT.

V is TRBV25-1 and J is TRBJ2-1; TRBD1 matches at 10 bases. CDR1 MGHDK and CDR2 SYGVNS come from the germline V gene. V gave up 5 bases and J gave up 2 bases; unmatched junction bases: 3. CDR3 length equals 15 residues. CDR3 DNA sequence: TGTGCCAGCAGTCACGGGACAGGGGCCTACAATGAGCAGTTCTTC. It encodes CASSHGTGAYNEQFF.

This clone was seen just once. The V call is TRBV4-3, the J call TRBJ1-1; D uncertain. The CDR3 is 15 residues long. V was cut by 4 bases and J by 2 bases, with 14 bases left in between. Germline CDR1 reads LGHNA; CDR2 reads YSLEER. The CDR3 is CASSLHMYGNTEAFF. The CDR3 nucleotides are TGCGCCAGCAGCCTCCACATGTACGGTAACACTGAAGCTTTCTTT.

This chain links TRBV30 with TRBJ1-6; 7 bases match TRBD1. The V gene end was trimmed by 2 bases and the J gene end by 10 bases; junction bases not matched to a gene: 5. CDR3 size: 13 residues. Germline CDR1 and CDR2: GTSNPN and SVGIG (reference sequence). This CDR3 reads CAWSKGGESPLHF. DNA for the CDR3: TGTGCCTGGAGTAAAGGGGGCGAATCACCCCTCCACTTT.

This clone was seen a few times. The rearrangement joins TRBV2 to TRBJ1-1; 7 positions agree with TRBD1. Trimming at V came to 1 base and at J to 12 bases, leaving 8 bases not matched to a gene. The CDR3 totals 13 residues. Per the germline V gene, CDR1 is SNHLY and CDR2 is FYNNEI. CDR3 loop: CASSEGPGGNTFF. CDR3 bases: TGTGCCAGCAGTGAAGGGCCAGGGGGGAATACTTTCTTT.

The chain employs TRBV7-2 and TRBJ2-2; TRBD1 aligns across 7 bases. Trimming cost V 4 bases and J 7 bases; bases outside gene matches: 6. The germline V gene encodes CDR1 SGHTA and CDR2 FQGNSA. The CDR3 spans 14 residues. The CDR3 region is CASSSGQPGGELFF. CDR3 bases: TGTGCCAGCAGCTCGGGACAGCCCGGCGGGGAGCTGTTTTTT.

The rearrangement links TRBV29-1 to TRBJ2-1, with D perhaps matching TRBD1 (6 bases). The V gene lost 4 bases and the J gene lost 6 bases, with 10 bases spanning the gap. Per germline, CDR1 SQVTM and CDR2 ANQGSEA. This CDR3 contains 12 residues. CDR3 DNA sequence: TGCAGCGTTGTGGGGGCAATCAATGAGCAGTTCTTC. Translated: CSVVGAINEQFF.

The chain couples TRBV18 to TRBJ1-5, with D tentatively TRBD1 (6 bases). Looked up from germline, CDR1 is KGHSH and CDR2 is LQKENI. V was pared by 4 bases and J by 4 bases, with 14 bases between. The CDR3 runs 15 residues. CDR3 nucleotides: TGTGCCAGCTCACTTTCTACAGGGAGGAATCAGCCCCAGCATTTT. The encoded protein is CASSLSTGRNQPQHF.

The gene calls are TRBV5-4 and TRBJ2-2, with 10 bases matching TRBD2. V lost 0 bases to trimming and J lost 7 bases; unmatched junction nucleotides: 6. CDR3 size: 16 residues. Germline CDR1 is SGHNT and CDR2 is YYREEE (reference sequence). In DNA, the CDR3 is TGTGCCAGCAGCTTGGCCAGCGGGGGGGCCGACGGGGAGCTGTTTTTT. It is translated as CASSLASGGADGELFF.

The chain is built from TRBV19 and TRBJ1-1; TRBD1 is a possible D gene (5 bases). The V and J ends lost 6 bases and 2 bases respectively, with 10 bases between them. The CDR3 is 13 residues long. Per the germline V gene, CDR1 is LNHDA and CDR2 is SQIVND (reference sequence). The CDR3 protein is CASSWTRNTEAFF. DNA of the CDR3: TGTGCCAGTAGCTGGACAAGAAACACTGAAGCTTTCTTT.

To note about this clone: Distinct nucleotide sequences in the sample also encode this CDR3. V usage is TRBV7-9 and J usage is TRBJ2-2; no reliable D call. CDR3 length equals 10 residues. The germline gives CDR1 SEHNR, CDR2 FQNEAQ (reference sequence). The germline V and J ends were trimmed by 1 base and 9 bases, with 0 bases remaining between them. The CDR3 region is CASSLGELFF. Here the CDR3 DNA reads TGTGCCAGCAGCTTAGGGGAGCTGTTTTTT.

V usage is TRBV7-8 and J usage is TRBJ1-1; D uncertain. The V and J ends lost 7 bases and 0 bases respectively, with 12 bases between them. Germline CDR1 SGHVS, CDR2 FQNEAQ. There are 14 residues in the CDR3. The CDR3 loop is CASTWVGMNTEAFF. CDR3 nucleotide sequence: TGTGCCAGCACCTGGGTGGGTATGAACACTGAAGCTTTCTTT.

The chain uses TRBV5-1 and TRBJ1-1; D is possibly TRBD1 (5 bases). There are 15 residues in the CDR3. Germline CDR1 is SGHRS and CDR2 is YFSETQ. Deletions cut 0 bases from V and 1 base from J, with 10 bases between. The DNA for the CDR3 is TGCGCCAGCAGCTTGGTCCCCGGGACGAACACTGAAGCTTTCTTT. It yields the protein CASSLVPGTNTEAFF. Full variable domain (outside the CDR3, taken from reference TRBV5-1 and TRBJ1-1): KAGVTQTPRYLIKTRGQQVTLSCSPISGHRSVSWYQQTPGQGLQFLFEYFSETQRNKGNFPGRFSGRQFSNSRSEMNVSTLELGDSALYLCASSLVPGTNTEAFFGQGTRLTVV.

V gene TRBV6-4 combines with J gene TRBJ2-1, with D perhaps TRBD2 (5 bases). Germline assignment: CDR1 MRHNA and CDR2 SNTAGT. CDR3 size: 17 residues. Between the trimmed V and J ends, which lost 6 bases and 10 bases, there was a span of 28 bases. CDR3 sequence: CASRPRGPNSPGREQFF. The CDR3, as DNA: TGTGCCAGCAGGCCCAGAGGCCCAAACAGCCCGGGGAGAGAGCAGTTCTTC.

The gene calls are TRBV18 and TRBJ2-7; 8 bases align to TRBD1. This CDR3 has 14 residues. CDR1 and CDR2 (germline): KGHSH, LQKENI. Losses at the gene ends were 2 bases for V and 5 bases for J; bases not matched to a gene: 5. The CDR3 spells CASSPVPGGNEQYF. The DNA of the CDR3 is TGTGCCAGCTCACCAGTCCCAGGGGGCAACGAGCAGTACTTC.

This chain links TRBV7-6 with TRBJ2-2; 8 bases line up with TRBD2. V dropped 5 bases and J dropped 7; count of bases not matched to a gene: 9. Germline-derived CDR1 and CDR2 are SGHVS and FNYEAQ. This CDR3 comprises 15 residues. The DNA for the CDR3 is TGTGCCAGCAGCCCCACGGGGGGGCTGGGCGGGGAGCTGTTTTTT. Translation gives CASSPTGGLGGELFF.

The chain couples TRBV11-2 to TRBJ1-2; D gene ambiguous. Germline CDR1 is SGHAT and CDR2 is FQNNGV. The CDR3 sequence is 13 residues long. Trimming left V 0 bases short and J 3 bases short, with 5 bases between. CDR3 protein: CASSLDTDYGYTF. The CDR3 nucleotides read TGTGCCAGCAGCTTAGATACAGACTATGGCTACACCTTC.

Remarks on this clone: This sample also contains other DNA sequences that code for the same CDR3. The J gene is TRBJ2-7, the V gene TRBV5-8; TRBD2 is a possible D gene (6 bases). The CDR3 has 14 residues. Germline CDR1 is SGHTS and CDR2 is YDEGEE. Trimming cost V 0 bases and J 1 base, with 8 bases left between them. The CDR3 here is CASSLGDSSYEQYF. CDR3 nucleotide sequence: TGTGCCAGCAGCTTGGGGGACTCTTCCTACGAGCAGTACTTC.

For the CDR3, the DNA is TGTGCCAGCAGTGAGGGGCTTCGGGGTCAGCCCCAGCATTTT. It encodes CASSEGLRGQPQHF. This chain uses TRBV6-1 with TRBJ1-5; perhaps TRBD1 as D (5 bases). Germline values: CDR1 MNHNS, CDR2 SASEGT. Trimming cost V 3 bases and J 6 bases, with 12 bases left between them. CDR3 length equals 14 residues.

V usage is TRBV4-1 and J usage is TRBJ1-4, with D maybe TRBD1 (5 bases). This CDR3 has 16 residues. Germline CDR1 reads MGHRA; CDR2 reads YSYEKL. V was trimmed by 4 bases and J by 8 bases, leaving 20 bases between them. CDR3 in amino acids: CASSPPAGSVGEKLFF. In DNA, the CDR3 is TGCGCCAGCAGCCCCCCCGCAGGGAGTGTTGGGGAAAAACTGTTTTTT.